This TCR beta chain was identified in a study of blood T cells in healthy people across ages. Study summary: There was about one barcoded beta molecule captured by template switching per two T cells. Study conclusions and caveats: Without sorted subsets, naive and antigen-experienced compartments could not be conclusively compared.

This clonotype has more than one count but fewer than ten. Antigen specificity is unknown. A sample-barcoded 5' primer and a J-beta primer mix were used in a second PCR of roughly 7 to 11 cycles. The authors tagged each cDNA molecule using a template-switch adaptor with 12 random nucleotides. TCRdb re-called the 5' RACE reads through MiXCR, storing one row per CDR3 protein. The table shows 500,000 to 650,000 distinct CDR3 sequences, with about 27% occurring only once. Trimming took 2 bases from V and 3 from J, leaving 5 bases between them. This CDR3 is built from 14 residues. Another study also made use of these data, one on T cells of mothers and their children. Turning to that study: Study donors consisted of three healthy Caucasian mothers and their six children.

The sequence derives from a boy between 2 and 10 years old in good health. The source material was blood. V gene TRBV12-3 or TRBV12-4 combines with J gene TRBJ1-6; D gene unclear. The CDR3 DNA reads TGTGCCAGCAGTTTATTTAGCTATAATTCACCCCTCCACTTT. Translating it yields CASSLFSYNSPLHF.